This section outlines one T cell receptor (beta chain) sequence together with its context. The sample is drawn from a study of T-cell memory formation after mild COVID-19. TCRdb fed the 5' RACE reads into MiXCR, producing one record per CDR3 protein. The sample yields about 200,000 distinct CDR3 sequences, around 8.8% seen once. The material sequenced was PBMCs or a T cell subset sorted from them (not recorded which). The source is a man younger than 35 who had mild COVID-19 (a few samples of this study predate the infection). Cell type and time point are not known.

CDR3 DNA sequence: TGTGCCAGCAGCCACCAAACCACCACTCCAGGTGCAGGCTACACCTTC. This sequence encodes CASSHQTTTPGAGYTF. This chain links TRBV7-2 with TRBJ1-2; D ambiguous. The CDR3 has 16 residues. The germline gives CDR1 SGHTA, CDR2 FQGNSA. The V end lost 5 bases, the J end lost 8 bases, and 24 bases lay between the germline ends.